A selection of T cell receptor beta chains follows, all from one sample in a study of cytomegalovirus exposure and HLA in healthy donors. Clones were read by immunoSEQ multiplex PCR, and TCRdb kept only the in-frame ones, dropping some. This table lists approximately 120,000 clones. The specimen sequenced was PBMCs. The receptors shown here come from a young man in good health and CMV-seronegative. The CDR3 runs from the conserved cysteine through the conserved F or W. The D gene is left open where the match is weak.

V	J	D	DNA	CDR3
TRBV11-2	TRBJ1-5	TRBD1	TGTGCCAGCAGCCACGCCGGGACAGGGAACGGCCAGCCCCAGCATTTT	CASSHAGTGNGQPQHF
TRBV18	TRBJ1-1	NA	TGTGCCAGCTCTCTAACTATAATCAGGGACACTGAAGCTTTCTTT	CASSLTIIRDTEAFF
TRBV4-1	TRBJ2-5	TRBD2	TGCGCCAGCAGCCAAGATGGGACTAGTGGAGAGACCCAGTACTTC	CASSQDGTSGETQYF
TRBV7-7	TRBJ2-7	NA	TGTGCCAGCAGCCCCGTCCAGGGGAGCGACGAGCAGTACTTC	CASSPVQGSDEQYF
TRBV5-4	TRBJ2-1	TRBD2	TGTGCCAGCAGCGAGGGACTAGCGGGGGGATATGAGCAGTTCTTC	CASSEGLAGGYEQFF
TRBV18	TRBJ2-1	TRBD2	TGTGCCAGCTCACCGACCCGTAGCGGGGGGAGCTCCTACAATGAGCAGTTCTTC	CASSPTRSGGSSYNEQFF
TRBV9	TRBJ1-1	TRBD1	TGTGCCAGCAGCCAAGGGACAGGGAGAGGGCTGGCTTTCTTT	CASSQGTGRGLAFF
TRBV5-4	TRBJ1-3	NA	TGTGCCAGCAGCTATCGAGGCTCTGGAAACACCATATATTTT	CASSYRGSGNTIYF
TRBV6-5	TRBJ2-7	NA	TGTGCCAGCAGTTACTCGTCTGGGGGGAACTACGAGCAGTACTTC	CASSYSSGGNYEQYF
TRBV19	TRBJ2-5	NA	TGTGCCAGTAGTATGGACAGTGAAGAGACCCAGTACTTC	CASSMDSEETQYF
TRBV13	TRBJ2-1	NA	TGTGCCAGCAGCTCCTTTAGGGGTGGCCTGCCCCACGAGCAGTTCTTC	CASSSFRGGLPHEQFF
TRBV28	TRBJ2-2	TRBD2	TGTGCCAGCAGAAGTAGCGGGAGAACCGGGGAGCTGTTTTTT	CASRSSGRTGELFF
TRBV18	TRBJ1-5	NA	TGTGCCAGCTCACCAGGAGGGGGAGGGGGACAGCCCCAGCATTTT	CASSPGGGGGQPQHF
TRBV28	TRBJ2-7	NA	TGTGCCAGCAGTTTACGGGCGCCTGTAGCGGTTGAACTACTAAGGGGCTCCTACGAGCAGTACTTC	CASSLRAPVAVELLRGSYEQYF
TRBV27	TRBJ2-2	NA	TGTGCCAGCAGTCTACCCCAGGGGGGTGGCACCGGGGAGCTGTTTTTT	CASSLPQGGGTGELFF
TRBV6-1	TRBJ2-1	TRBD1	TGTGCCAGCAGTGAGCAGGGGGTAGGTGAGCAGTTCTTC	CASSEQGVGEQFF
TRBV27	TRBJ1-5	NA	TGTGCCACCTCACGGCCCGGGCGGGATCAGCCCCAGCATTTT	CATSRPGRDQPQHF
TRBV9	TRBJ2-3	TRBD2	TGTGCCAGCAGCGTAGCTACGACTAGCGGGGGCCGACCGAAAAGCACAGATACGCAGTATTTT	CASSVATTSGGRPKSTDTQYF
TRBV7-3	TRBJ1-1	NA	TGTGCCAGCAGCCAACACGGAGGGGAAGCTTTCTTT	CASSQHGGEAFF
TRBV10-3	TRBJ1-6	TRBD1	TGTGCCATCAGTGACGACAGGGCGAATTCACCCCTCCACTTT	CAISDDRANSPLHF
TRBV5-1	TRBJ2-1	TRBD2	TGCGCCAGCGGACCTCTTAGCGGGGGATCCTACAATGAGCAGTTCTTC	CASGPLSGGSYNEQFF
TRBV23-1	TRBJ2-1	TRBD2	TGCGCCAGCAGTCAATCTAGCGGGATAAGCGATGAGCAGTTCTTC	CASSQSSGISDEQFF
TRBV7-8	TRBJ1-3	NA	TGTGCCAGCAGCCACCCCCAGACTGGAAACACCATATATTTT	CASSHPQTGNTIYF
TRBV6-1	TRBJ2-7	NA	TGTGCCAGCACGTTCGGTATCGGTTACGAGCAGTACTTC	CASTFGIGYEQYF
TRBV9	TRBJ1-4	NA	TGTGCCAGCAGCGGCCGGGCAGGGCGGGGGGCTCCTGAAAAACTGTTTTTT	CASSGRAGRGAPEKLFF
TRBV7-6	TRBJ2-7	TRBD1	TGTGCCAGCAGTAGTCTATCGGGACAGGGCTACGAGCAGTACTTC	CASSSLSGQGYEQYF
TRBV28	TRBJ1-2	NA	TGTGCCAGCAGGTTACAGGGTGACTATGGCTACACCTTC	CASRLQGDYGYTF
TRBV4-1	TRBJ1-2	TRBD1	TGCGCCAGCAGCCCCCGGACAGGGGGCAGGAATGGCTACACCTTC	CASSPRTGGRNGYTF
TRBV2	TRBJ1-1	TRBD1	TGTGCCAGCAGTGCAAGGAGAGGGGGCGGGGTAGAAGCTTTCTTT	CASSARRGGGVEAFF
TRBV19	TRBJ1-4	NA	TGTGCCAGTAGTATTGACAGGAATGAAAAACTGTTTTTT	CASSIDRNEKLFF
TRBV9	TRBJ1-3	NA	TGTGCCAGCAGCGGTGAGACAGTTATCTCTGGAAACACCATATATTTT	CASSGETVISGNTIYF
TRBV7-9	TRBJ2-5	NA	TGTGCCAGCAGCTACAACCAGGGTTGGGAGACCCAGTACTTC	CASSYNQGWETQYF
TRBV5-1	TRBJ1-1	NA	TGCGCCAGCAGAGCTATCGGGACTCACCCTGAAGCTTTCTTT	CASRAIGTHPEAFF
TRBV6-1	TRBJ1-1	NA	TGTGCCAGCAGTGAATTGACATACGGCACTGAAGCTTTCTTT	CASSELTYGTEAFF
TRBV10-1	TRBJ1-6	NA	TGCGCCAGCAGGGGTGACAGGATCAATTCACCCCTCCACTTT	CASRGDRINSPLHF
TRBV28	TRBJ1-5	TRBD1	TGTGCCAGCAGCGAAAGGACAGGCCTGGGCAATCAGCCCCAGCATTTT	CASSERTGLGNQPQHF
TRBV18	TRBJ2-7	NA	TGTGCCAGCTCACCACTCGGGGAGAGGGAGGTCTACGAGCAGTACTTC	CASSPLGEREVYEQYF
TRBV5-5	TRBJ1-2	NA	TGTGCCAGCAGCTTTTTCTCGAGGGAAGGCTATGGCTACACCTTC	CASSFFSREGYGYTF
TRBV18	TRBJ1-3	TRBD1	TGTGCCAGCTCACCGCGACCTCCGGGACAGGGGCACGGAAACACCATATATTTT	CASSPRPPGQGHGNTIYF
TRBV19	TRBJ1-1	NA	TGTGCCAGTAGTAGCCCGTTCGGGGGTAACACTGAAGCTTTCTTT	CASSSPFGGNTEAFF
TRBV18	TRBJ1-4	TRBD1	TGTGCCAGCTCACCGGGCACCGGGACAGGGGGGAGAAAACTGTTTTTT	CASSPGTGTGGRKLFF
TRBV10-3	TRBJ2-1	TRBD2	TGTGCCATCTTGCCTACTAGCGGAAGCTCCTACAATGAGCAGTTCTTC	CAILPTSGSSYNEQFF
TRBV29-1	TRBJ1-5	NA	TGCAGCGTTGAAGAACGGGGGGGCCAGCCCCAGCATTTT	CSVEERGGQPQHF
TRBV28	TRBJ1-6	TRBD1	TGTGCCAGCAGTTTGGCGGGACAGGGATATTCACCCCTCCACTTT	CASSLAGQGYSPLHF
TRBV18	TRBJ2-1	NA	TGTGCCAGCTCACTCTTCCATCAGGGGACCCTCTCTCCGGATGAGCAGTTCTTC	CASSLFHQGTLSPDEQFF
TRBV5-1	TRBJ1-6	TRBD1	TGCGCCAGCAGGGGACAGAGCTCCTATAATTCACCCCTCCACTTT	CASRGQSSYNSPLHF
TRBV28	TRBJ1-4	TRBD1	TGTGCCAGCAGTTCGAGACAGGGGATACCGCTAGGTGAAAAACTGTTTTTT	CASSSRQGIPLGEKLFF
TRBV5-1	TRBJ2-3	NA	TGCGCCAGCAGCCCGGGGTCGGCCACAGATACGCAGTATTTT	CASSPGSATDTQYF
TRBV9	TRBJ2-5	TRBD2	TGTGCCAGCAGCGTAGTGGCTAGCGGGGGGGCCAGTGAAGAGACCCAGTACTTC	CASSVVASGGASEETQYF
TRBV30	TRBJ1-1	NA	TGTGCCTGGAGTTGGGGGGGAAACACTGAAGCTTTCTTT	CAWSWGGNTEAFF
TRBV5-1	TRBJ2-1	TRBD2	TGCGCCAGTCACCTCGGACTAGCGGGAGGGCCATACAATGAGCAGTTCTTC	CASHLGLAGGPYNEQFF
TRBV29-1	TRBJ1-2	TRBD1	TGCAGCGTTGTTTCAGGGGGGCTGGATGGCTACACCTTC	CSVVSGGLDGYTF
TRBV5-6	TRBJ2-7	TRBD1	TGTGCCAGCAGCTTGGCGGGACAGGGTCCATCCTACGAGCAGTACTTC	CASSLAGQGPSYEQYF
TRBV5-6	TRBJ1-2	TRBD1	TGTGCCAGCAGCCCACCGACAGGGGGTGCCTATGGCTACACCTTC	CASSPPTGGAYGYTF